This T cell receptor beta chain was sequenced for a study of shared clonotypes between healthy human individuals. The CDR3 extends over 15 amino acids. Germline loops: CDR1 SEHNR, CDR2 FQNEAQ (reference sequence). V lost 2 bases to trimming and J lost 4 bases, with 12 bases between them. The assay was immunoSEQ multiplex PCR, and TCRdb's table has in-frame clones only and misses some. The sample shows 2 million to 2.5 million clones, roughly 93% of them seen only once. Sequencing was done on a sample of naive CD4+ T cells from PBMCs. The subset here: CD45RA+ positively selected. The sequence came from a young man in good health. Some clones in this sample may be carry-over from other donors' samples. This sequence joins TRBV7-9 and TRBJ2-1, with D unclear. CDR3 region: CASSLTPYPYNEQFF. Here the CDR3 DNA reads TGTGCCAGCAGCTTAACACCGTACCCTTACAATGAGCAGTTCTTC.